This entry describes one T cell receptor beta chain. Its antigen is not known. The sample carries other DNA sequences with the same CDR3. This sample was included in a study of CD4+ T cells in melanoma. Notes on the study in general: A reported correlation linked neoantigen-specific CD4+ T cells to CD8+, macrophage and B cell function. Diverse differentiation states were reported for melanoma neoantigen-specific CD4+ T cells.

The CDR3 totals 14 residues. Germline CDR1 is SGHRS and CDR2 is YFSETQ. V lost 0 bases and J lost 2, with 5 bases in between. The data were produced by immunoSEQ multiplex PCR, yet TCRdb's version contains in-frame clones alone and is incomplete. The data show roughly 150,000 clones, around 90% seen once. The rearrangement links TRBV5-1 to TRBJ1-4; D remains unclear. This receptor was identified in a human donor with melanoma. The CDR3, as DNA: TGCGCCAGCAGCTTGGCCGGGACTAATGAAAAACTGTTTTTT. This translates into CASSLAGTNEKLFF.